Listed below are T cell receptor beta chains from one sample, sequenced in a study of blood T cell repertoires in COVID-19. The assay was immunoSEQ multiplex PCR, and TCRdb's table has in-frame clones only and misses some. Seen here are around 120,000 clones, about nine tenths observed once, and the top ten hold roughly 30%. The sequenced sample consisted of peripheral blood. The receptors stem from a woman in her 70s with acute or convalescent COVID-19. CDR3s include the opening cysteine and the closing phenylalanine or tryptophan.

cdr3_length v_call cdr3_aa
14 TRBV6-5 CASRARGLSTEAFF
14 TRBV18 CASSPRQGGYEQYF
15 TRBV6-5 CASSTGQGAGQPQHF
14 TRBV7-9 CASSPLRSYNEQFF
15 TRBV12-5 CASGLVPTRSYGYTF
19 TRBV9 CASSVGPWTGSDANEKLFF
14 TRBV11-2 CASSGDRGYNEQFF
17 TRBV5-1 CASSFTGRGGVYNEQFF
12 TRBV30 CAWRVSGNTIYF
13 TRBV12-3/TRBV12-4 CASSLGGGETQYF
16 TRBV13 CASSPTTGGYTGELFF
15 TRBV28 CASTLAATGGYGYTF
15 TRBV6-5 CASTPQGDLQETQYF
12 TRBV28 CASSGINQPQHF
15 TRBV5-1 CASSLGATHQETQYF
12 TRBV29-1 CSVGQLDEKLFF
15 TRBV6-5 CASSYSGTANEKLFF
18 TRBV5-4 CASSAGGTGNTGANVLTF
19 TRBV18 CASSPYTGHVSGSNYGYTF
14 TRBV6-1 CASTQGGRGHIQYF
12 TRBV12-3/TRBV12-4 CATLMGRTEAFF
15 TRBV10-3 CAISEQGAGTGELFF
12 TRBV11-3 CASSRTSHEQFF
15 TRBV24-1 CATSAGGYLGEKLFF
15 TRBV5-1 CASSLNAGSNQPQHF
13 TRBV5-1 CAREEVVGSPLHF
15 TRBV28 CASSPSGQGAKEAFF
14 TRBV28 CASSPDSINQPQHF
15 TRBV6-5 CASSYQGSIGNTIYF
15 TRBV3-1/TRBV3-2 CASSTGTTLGLEQFF
13 TRBV6-1 CASSERENQPQHF
11 TRBV5-1 CASSLEGQPHF
14 TRBV11-3 CASSRSQGAEEAFF
14 TRBV9 CASSVRQTDTEAFF
13 TRBV6-5 CASRKGDVYEQYF
16 TRBV9 CASSVVSGGVTGELFF
14 TRBV5-1 CASTEGFSGNTIYF
15 TRBV18 CASSQGQGVYNEQFF
13 TRBV30 CAWSVSSNQPQHF
15 TRBV7-3 CASSPSGDSYNEQFF
18 TRBV24-1 CATSDPLGLAGEKETQYF
19 TRBV28 CASSSAGLAGDGLGDTQYF
15 TRBV7-9 CASSRQGAQADTQYF
16 TRBV5-4 CASSLGGPAEGNTIYF
14 TRBV7-2 CASSFVGRDYGYTF
14 TRBV7-9 CASSQNRVFGELFF
14 TRBV19 CASKRDRENTEAFF
11 TRBV7-9 CATSGGGEQYF
12 TRBV2 CASRGTFSEAFF
14 TRBV7-9 CASSLGQVQETQYF
14 TRBV5-6 CASSLGQGSTEAFF
16 TRBV6-1 CASSEASGGGTDTQYF
17 TRBV13 CASSLGPPAGMADTQYF
12 TRBV28 CASNLNREEAFF